This T cell receptor beta chain was documented in a study of T cells after yellow fever vaccination. Study-level findings and limits: Repertoires obtained by FACS sorting could include abundant clonotypes that entered as contaminants from the bulk population. Among primary-vaccination clones, most reappeared after the booster, at approximately 96% for CD4 and 88% for CD8. A small share of clonotypes appeared in both CD4 and CD8 compartments.

TCRdb recomputed calls from the 5' RACE reads with MiXCR, one row per CDR3 protein. The profile shows roughly 400,000 distinct CDR3 sequences, around 19% of them singletons. This clonotype was found a few times. Its antigen remains unidentified. The TCR was taken from a man between 18 and 35 years old who received the YFV17D yellow fever vaccine. The sequencing here drew on PBMCs, taken before the yellow fever booster vaccination.

The CDR3 DNA is TGTGCCAGCAGTTCGGGCGTTACAGATACGCAGTATTTT. Amino acids: CASSSGVTDTQYF. The V gene is TRBV6-5, the J gene TRBJ2-3; D unclear. The CDR3 runs to 13 residues. V dropped 4 bases and J dropped 3 bases, with 8 bases sitting between them. Germline CDR1 reads MNHEY; CDR2 reads SVGAGI.